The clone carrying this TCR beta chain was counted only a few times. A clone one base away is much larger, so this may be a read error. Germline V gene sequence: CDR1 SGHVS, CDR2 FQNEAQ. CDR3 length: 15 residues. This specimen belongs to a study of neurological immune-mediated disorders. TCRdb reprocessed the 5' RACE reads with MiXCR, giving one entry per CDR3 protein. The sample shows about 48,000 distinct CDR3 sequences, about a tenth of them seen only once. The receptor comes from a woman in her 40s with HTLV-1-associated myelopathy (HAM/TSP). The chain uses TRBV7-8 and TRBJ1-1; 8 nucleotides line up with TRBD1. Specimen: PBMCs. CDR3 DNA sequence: TGTGTCAGCAGCTTAGCGGTCCCGGGACAGGAAGAAGCTTTCTTT. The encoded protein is CVSSLAVPGQEEAFF.